This T cell receptor (beta chain) was obtained from a study of blood T cell repertoires in COVID-19. In germline, CDR1 is SGHAT, CDR2 FQNNGV. This CDR3 is built from 15 residues. Trimming cost V 4 bases and J 0 bases, with 10 bases left between them. Clones were read by immunoSEQ multiplex PCR, and TCRdb kept only the in-frame ones, dropping some. This table holds 300,000 to 400,000 clones, less than 85% found once. Living in under 30 US areas, the participants were between roughly 18 and 90 years of age. Each exposed participant met a COVID-19 case in the 2 weeks preceding study entry. The origin of this receptor is a woman in her thirties who had been exposed to COVID-19. The rearrangement links TRBV11-2 to TRBJ1-3; the D is unclear. Specimen: PBMCs or T cells enriched from blood (not recorded which). The CDR3, as DNA: TGTGCCAGCAGCTCCGCGTGGGCCTCTGGAAACACCATATATTTT. Residues: CASSSAWASGNTIYF.